A selection of T cell receptor beta chains follows, all from one sample in a study of CD8 T cells in cerebrospinal fluid in Alzheimer's disease. Following a re-call of the 10x single-cell sequencing reads, TCRdb has one entry per CDR3 protein and lacks DNA. The sample includes 500 to 600 distinct CDR3 sequences. Sample: cerebrospinal fluid. These receptors all come from a human donor with Alzheimer's disease. The CDR3 runs from the conserved cysteine through the conserved F or W. The order of the fields is V gene, clone size, J gene, CDR3 protein. Clone size is given for some rows only: seen once, a few or many times, or a class if the clone is expanded.

>TRBV12-1|.|TRBJ2-1
CASTPKAGGPFPYNEQFF
>TRBV6-6|medium-sized|TRBJ1-5
CASSYARGPQPQHF
>TRBV27|medium-sized|TRBJ2-5
CASSLSIPGGYQETQYF
>TRBV7-9|medium-sized|TRBJ2-3
CASSSSQDTQYF
>TRBV30|.|TRBJ2-7
CAWSVGNSEQYF
>TRBV5-4|medium-sized|TRBJ2-3
CASSPGTDTDTQYF
>TRBV3-1|large|TRBJ2-3
CASSRAERDTQYF
>TRBV20-1|medium-sized|TRBJ1-4
CSARAPGPYEKLFF
>TRBV20-1|large|TRBJ2-3
CSAPGGLTSATDTQYF
>TRBV5-6|medium-sized|TRBJ2-3
CASSLRGGQGTDTQYF